The clone carrying this T cell receptor beta chain was detected only a few times. Its antigen is as yet unknown. V was cut by 4 bases and J by 5 bases, with 17 bases left in between. Germline loops: CDR1 DFQATT, CDR2 SNEGSKA (reference sequence). This CDR3 contains 14 residues. The data originate from a study of T-cell memory formation after mild COVID-19. Regarding the study as a whole: Day 15 to 85 contractors were CD4/CD8 balanced; later expanders leaned CD4+.

5'RACE with constant-segment primers built TCRalpha and TCRbeta cDNA libraries with UMIs. TCRdb re-analysed the 5' RACE reads in MiXCR, keeping a single row per CDR3 protein. The table has over 450,000 distinct CDR3 sequences, over 20% seen once. The chain couples TRBV20-1 to TRBJ1-1; possibly TRBD1 for D (5 bases). The sample comprised PBMCs or a T cell subset sorted from them (not recorded which). This sequence was found in an adult woman who had mild COVID-19 (a few samples of this study predate the infection). Cell type and time point are not known. The CDR3 is CSATMRGGPTEAFF. CDR3 nucleotides: TGCAGTGCTACAATGCGCGGGGGTCCGACTGAAGCTTTCTTT.